This TCR beta chain is from a study of blood T cell repertoires in COVID-19. Study-level background: Nucleic acid was either cDNA or gDNA, and it came from T cells, B-cell-depleted T cells, or PBMCs.

The study recruited people aged roughly 18 to 100 years across about 25 US areas. Cohort assignment relied on participant-reported clinical history. Donors in Cohort 3 counted as recovered after two negative PCRs, clearance, or symptom resolution. Data came from immunoSEQ multiplex PCR; TCRdb stores just in-frame clones and leaves some out. The table lists about 280,000 clones, 70% to 90% of them singletons. The germline V gene has CDR1 KGHDR and CDR2 SFDVKD. This CDR3 has 16 residues. V was cut by 2 bases and J by 6 bases, with 15 bases left in between. The sequenced material came from PBMCs or T cells enriched from blood (not recorded which). This clonotype was obtained from a woman in her thirties or forties who had recovered from COVID-19. The gene calls are TRBV24-1 and TRBJ2-2, with D possibly being TRBD2 (6 bases). In DNA form, the CDR3 reads TGTGCCACCAGTGATTGGGCCCGGGGGAGTGCCGGGGAGCTGTTTTTT. Translated: CATSDWARGSAGELFF.